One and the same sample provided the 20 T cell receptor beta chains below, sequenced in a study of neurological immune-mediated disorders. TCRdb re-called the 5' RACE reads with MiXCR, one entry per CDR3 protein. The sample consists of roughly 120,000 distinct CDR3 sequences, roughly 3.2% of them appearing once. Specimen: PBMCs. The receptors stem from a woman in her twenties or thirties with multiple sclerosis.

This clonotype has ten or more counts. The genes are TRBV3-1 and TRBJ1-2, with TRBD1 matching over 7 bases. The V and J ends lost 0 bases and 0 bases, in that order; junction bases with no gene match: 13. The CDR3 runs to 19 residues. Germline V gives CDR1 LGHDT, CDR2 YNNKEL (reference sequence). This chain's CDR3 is CASSQERTGPSGTNYGYTF. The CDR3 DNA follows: TGTGCCAGCAGCCAAGAAAGGACAGGACCATCGGGAACTAACTATGGCTACACCTTC.

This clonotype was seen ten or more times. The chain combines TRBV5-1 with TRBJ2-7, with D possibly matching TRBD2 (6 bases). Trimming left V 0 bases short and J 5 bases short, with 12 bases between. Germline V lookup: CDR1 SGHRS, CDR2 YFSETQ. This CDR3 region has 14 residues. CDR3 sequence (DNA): TGCGCCAGCAGCTTGGGATGGGGGGAAGACGAGCAGTACTTC. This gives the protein CASSLGWGEDEQYF.

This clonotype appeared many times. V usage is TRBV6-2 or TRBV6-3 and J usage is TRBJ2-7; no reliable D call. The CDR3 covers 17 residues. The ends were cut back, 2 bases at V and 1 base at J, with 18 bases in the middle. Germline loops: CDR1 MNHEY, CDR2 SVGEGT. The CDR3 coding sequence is TGTGCCAGCAGTTACAGTGATAGGCCGTCTAGATCCTACGAGCAGTACTTC. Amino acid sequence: CASSYSDRPSRSYEQYF.

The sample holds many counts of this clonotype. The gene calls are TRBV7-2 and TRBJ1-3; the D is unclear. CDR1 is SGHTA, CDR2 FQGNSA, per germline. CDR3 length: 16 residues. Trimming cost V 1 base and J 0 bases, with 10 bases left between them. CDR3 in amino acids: CASSLGFVSSGNTIYF. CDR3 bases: TGTGCCAGCAGCTTAGGGTTTGTTAGCTCTGGAAACACCATATATTTT.

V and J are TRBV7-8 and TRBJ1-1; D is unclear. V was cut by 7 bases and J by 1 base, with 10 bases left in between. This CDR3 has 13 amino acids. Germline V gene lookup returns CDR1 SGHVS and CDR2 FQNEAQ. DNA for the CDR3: TGTGCCAGCACCAAAGGGTGGAACACTGAAGCTTTCTTT. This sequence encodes CASTKGWNTEAFF.

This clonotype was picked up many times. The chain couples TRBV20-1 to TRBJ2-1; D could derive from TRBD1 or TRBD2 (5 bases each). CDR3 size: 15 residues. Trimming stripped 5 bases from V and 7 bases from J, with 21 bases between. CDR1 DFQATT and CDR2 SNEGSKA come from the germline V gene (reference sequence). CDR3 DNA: TGCAGTGCTTCCCCCCGGGAAGGGGTGGTAAATGAGCAGTTCTTC. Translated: CSASPREGVVNEQFF.

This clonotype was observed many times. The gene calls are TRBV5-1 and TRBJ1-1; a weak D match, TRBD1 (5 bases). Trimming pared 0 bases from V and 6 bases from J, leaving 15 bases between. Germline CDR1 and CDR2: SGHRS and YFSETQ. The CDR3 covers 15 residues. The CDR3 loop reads CASSLEGTGLAEAFF. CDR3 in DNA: TGCGCCAGCAGCTTGGAGGGGACGGGTCTGGCTGAAGCTTTCTTT.

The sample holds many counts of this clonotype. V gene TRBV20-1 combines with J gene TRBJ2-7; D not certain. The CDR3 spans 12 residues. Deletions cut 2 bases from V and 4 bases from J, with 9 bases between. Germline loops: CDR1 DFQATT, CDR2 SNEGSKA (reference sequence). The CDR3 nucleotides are TGCAGTGCTAGATATCAGACATACGAGCAGTACTTC. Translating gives CSARYQTYEQYF.

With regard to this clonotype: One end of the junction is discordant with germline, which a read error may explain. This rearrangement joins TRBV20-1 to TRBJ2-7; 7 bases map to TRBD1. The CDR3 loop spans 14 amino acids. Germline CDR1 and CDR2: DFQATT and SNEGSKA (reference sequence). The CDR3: CSARPRDSSYKQYF. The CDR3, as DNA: TGCAGTGCTAGACCCCGGGACAGTTCCTACAAGCAGTACTTC.

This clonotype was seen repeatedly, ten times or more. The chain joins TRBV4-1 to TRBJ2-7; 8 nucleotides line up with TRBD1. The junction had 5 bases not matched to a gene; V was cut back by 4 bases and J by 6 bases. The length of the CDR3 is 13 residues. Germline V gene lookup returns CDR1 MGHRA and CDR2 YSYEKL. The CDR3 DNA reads TGCGCCAGCAGCCTCGGACAGGGCGCCGAGCAGTACTTC. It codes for CASSLGQGAEQYF.

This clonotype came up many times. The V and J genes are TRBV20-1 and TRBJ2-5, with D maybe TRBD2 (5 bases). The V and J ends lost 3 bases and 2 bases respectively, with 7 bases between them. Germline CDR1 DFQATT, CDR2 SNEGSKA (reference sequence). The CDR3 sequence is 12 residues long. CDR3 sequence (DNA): TGCAGTGCTAGGTCGGGACAAGAGACCCAGTACTTC. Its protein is CSARSGQETQYF.

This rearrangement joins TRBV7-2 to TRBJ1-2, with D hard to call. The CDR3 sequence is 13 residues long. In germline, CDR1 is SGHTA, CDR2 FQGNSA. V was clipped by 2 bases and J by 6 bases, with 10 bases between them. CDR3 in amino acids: CASSLKPGDGYTF. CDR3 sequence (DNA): TGTGCCAGCAGCTTAAAACCCGGCGATGGCTACACCTTC.

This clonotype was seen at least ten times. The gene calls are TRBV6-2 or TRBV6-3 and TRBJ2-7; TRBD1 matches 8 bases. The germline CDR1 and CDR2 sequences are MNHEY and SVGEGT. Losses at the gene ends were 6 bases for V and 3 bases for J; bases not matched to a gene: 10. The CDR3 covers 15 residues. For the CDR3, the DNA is TGTGCCAGCAGGACTTCCGGGACAGGTCGCTACGAGCAGTACTTC. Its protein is CASRTSGTGRYEQYF.

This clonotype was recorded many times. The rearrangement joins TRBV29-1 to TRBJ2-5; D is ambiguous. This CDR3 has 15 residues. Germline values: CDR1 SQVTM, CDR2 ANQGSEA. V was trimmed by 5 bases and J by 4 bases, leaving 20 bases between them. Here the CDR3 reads CSVLWFSQGGETQYF. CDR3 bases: TGCAGCGTTTTGTGGTTTTCGCAAGGCGGAGAGACCCAGTACTTC.

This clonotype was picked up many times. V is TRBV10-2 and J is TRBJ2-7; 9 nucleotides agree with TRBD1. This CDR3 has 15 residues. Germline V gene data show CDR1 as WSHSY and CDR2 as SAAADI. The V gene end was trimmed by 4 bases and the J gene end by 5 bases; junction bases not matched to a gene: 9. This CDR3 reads CASSVPGQGLDEQYF. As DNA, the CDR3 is TGCGCCAGCAGTGTCCCGGGACAGGGTCTCGACGAGCAGTACTTC.

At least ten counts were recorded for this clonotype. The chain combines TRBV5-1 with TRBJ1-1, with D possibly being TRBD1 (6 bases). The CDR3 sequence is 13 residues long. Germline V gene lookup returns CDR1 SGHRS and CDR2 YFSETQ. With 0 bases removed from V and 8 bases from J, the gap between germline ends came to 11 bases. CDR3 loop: CASSLDGQGEAFF. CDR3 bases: TGCGCCAGCAGCTTGGATGGGCAGGGGGAAGCTTTCTTT.

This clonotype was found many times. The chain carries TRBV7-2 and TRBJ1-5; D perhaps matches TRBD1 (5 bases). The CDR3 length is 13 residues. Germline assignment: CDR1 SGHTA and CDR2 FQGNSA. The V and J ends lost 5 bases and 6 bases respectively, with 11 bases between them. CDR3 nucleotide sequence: TGTGCCAGCAGCATTGAAAGGGGTCAGCCCCAGCATTTT. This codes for CASSIERGQPQHF.

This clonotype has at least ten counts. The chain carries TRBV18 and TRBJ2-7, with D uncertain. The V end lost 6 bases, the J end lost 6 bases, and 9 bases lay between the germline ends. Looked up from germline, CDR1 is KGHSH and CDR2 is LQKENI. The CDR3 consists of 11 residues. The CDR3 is CASSPQFEQYF. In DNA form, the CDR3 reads TGTGCCAGCTCCCCCCAGTTCGAGCAGTACTTC.

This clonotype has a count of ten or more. In nucleotides, the CDR3 is TGTGCCAGCATCAGGGACGGCCGTTGGTACTTC. Translating gives CASIRDGRWYF. This chain connects TRBV6-6 to TRBJ2-5; D is tentatively TRBD1 or TRBD2 (5 bases each). CDR1 and CDR2 from the germline V gene are MNHNY and SVGAGI (reference sequence). The V gene lost 7 bases and the J gene lost 13 bases, with 16 bases spanning the gap. The CDR3 contains 11 residues.

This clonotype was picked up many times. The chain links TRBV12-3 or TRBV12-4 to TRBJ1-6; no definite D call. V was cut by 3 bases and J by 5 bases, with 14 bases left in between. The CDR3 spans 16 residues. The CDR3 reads CASSFGRWLNNSPLHF. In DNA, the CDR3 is TGTGCCAGCAGTTTCGGACGCTGGTTGAATAATTCACCCCTCCACTTT.